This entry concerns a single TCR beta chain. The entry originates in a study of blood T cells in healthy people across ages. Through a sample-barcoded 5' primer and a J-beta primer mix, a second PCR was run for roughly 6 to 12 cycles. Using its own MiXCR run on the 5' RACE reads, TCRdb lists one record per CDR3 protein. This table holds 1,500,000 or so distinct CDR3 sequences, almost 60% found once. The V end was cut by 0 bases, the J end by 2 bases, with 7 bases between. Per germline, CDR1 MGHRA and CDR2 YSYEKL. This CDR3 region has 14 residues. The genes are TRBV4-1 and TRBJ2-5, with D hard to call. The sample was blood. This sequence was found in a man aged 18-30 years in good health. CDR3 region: CASSQDYYQETQYF. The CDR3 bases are TGCGCCAGCAGCCAAGATTACTATCAAGAGACCCAGTACTTC.